The 28 T cell receptor beta chains below come from one sample, sequenced in a study of tissue T cells after allogeneic stem cell transplantation. This sample's time point: mouse harvest day 14 after allogeneic transplant. Tail vein injection delivered 10^7 T-cell-depleted bone marrow cells and 10^6 splenic CD5+ T cells. Assay used: immunoSEQ multiplex PCR; TCRdb lists only in-frame clones, some missing. Seen here are about 9,000 clones, 36% observed once, and the top ten hold around 5%. Material for sequencing was skin. These receptors all stem from a female BALB/c mouse given C57BL/6 T cells with graft-versus-host disease after an allogeneic hematopoietic cell transplant.

With respect to this clone: Mouse germline and gene names are used. The CDR3: CASSRTTEVFF. Partial CDR3 DNA: TGTGCCAGCAGTCGGACAACAGAAGTCTTC. V is TRBV26 and J is TRBJ1-1; a weak D match, TRBD1 (5 bases). Coverage ceases 1 residue before the CDR3 finishes, and the germline J gene fills in the end. This CDR3 contains 11 residues. V lost 4 bases and J 5 bases, leaving 5 bases between the germline ends. Germline V CDR1 and CDR2: KGHPV, FQNQEV (reference sequence).

This clone ranks as medium-sized. Each gene name is a mouse one. The read terminates 1 residue ahead of where the CDR3 ends, so the germline J gene completes it. The chain links TRBV29 to TRBJ1-2, with 8 bases fitting TRBD1. The V segment lost 2 bases and the J segment 4 bases; nucleotides outside the gene matches: 3. The germline CDR1 and CDR2 sequences are MSHET and SYDVDS. The CDR3 sequence is 14 residues long. This CDR3 is CASSLGTGGSDYTF. The covered CDR3 bases are TGTGCTAGCAGTTTAGGGACAGGAGGCTCCGACTACACC.

This clone was seen once. Genes and germline are mouse. The CDR3 end falls 1 residue outside the read, so it is completed with the germline J gene. The chain is built from TRBV26 and TRBJ1-1; D possibly corresponds to TRBD1 (6 bases). The CDR3 runs 14 residues. Germline V gene data show CDR1 as KGHPV and CDR2 as FQNQEV (reference sequence). Trimming cost V 4 bases and J 1 base, with 10 bases left between them. The CDR3 sequence: CASSRGTRNTEVFF. The CDR3 bases that were read are TGTGCCAGCAGTCGCGGGACAAGAAACACAGAAGTCTTC.

As for this clone: Mouse gene names and germline throughout. The CDR3 end falls 1 residue outside the read, so it is completed with the germline J gene. V usage is TRBV17 and J usage is TRBJ2-5; D unclear. The V gene lost 2 bases and the J gene lost 6 bases, with 6 bases spanning the gap. Looked up from germline, CDR1 is MNHDT and CDR2 is YYDKIL. The CDR3 spans 12 residues. CDR3 protein: CASSRTPDTQYF. The CDR3 DNA, read in part, is TGTGCTAGCAGTAGAACACCCGACACCCAGTAC.

Comments on this clone: Mouse gene names apply. The read falls 1 residue short of the CDR3 end, and the missing part is taken from the germline J gene. The chain couples TRBV3 to TRBJ2-2; D is unclear. V was shortened by 6 bases and J by 3 bases, with 11 bases between the two germline ends. This CDR3 is 14 amino acids long. Germline CDR1 is SNHLY and CDR2 is FYNGKV (reference sequence). The sequenced part of the CDR3 DNA is TGTGCCAGCAGTCTCGGGCGGGACACCGGGCAGCTCTAC. The encoded protein is CASSLGRDTGQLY. Given in full, the CDR3 is CASSLGRDTGQLYF.

This clone appeared a few times. Gene names are mouse gene names. The read ends 1 residue shy of where the CDR3 ends; the end is completed using the germline J gene. V and J are TRBV26 and TRBJ1-4; D gene ambiguous. Deletions cut 4 bases from V and 7 bases from J, with 4 bases between. Looked up from germline, CDR1 is KGHPV and CDR2 is FQNQEV (reference sequence). There are 11 residues in the CDR3. The sequenced part of the CDR3 DNA is TGTGCCAGCAGTCCGCGCGAAAGATTATTT. Translated, it gives CASSPRERLF. The entire CDR3 reads CASSPRERLFF. Looking up the rest from reference TRBV26 and TRBJ1-4 gives the full variable domain: NSKVIQTPRYLVKGQGQKAKMRCIPEKGHPVVFWYQQNKNNEFKFLINFQNQEVLQQIDMTEKRFSAECPSNSPCSLEIQSSEAGDSALYLCASSPRERLFFGHGTKLSVL.

With regard to this clone: These gene names are mouse names. The read stops 1 residue short of the end of the CDR3; the missing end is completed from the germline J gene. This sequence joins TRBV23 and TRBJ2-2; no check of the table's D call, TRBD1, against the DNA was made. Germline V gene sequence: CDR1 KGHTA, CDR2 FQNQQP. The CDR3 loop spans 14 amino acids. The CDR3 reads CSSSRDRGAGQLYF. The part of the CDR3 DNA that was read is TGCTCCAGCAGTCGGGACAGGGGGGCCGGGCAGCTCTAC.

A remark on this clone: Gene names are mouse gene names. The read gets to within 1 residue of the CDR3 end, and the germline J gene fills in the rest. The chain carries TRBV13-2 and TRBJ2-7; TRBD2 agrees at 7 bases. The V segment lost 2 bases and the J segment 7 bases; nucleotides outside the gene matches: 3. Germline assignment: CDR1 NNHNN and CDR2 SYGAGS (reference sequence). The CDR3 contains 12 residues. The part of the CDR3 DNA that was read is TGTGCCAGCGGTGACTGGGGGTTGGAACAGTAC. Translating gives CASGDWGLEQY. The entire CDR3 protein reads CASGDWGLEQYF.

On this clone: The genes are named according to mouse. The CDR3 extends 1 residue past the end of the read, so its final part is completed from the germline J gene. This chain connects TRBV3 to TRBJ2-7, with 7 bases matching TRBD1. The V gene's germline CDR1 is SNHLY and CDR2 FYNGKV (reference sequence). CDR3 length equals 14 residues. The V and J ends lost 6 bases and 4 bases, in that order; junction bases with no gene match: 9. The sequenced CDR3 bases are TGTGCCAGCAGTCGACAGGGAAAGGGTTATGAACAGTAC. Its protein product is CASSRQGKGYEQY. The CDR3, in full, reads CASSRQGKGYEQYF.

This clone was counted a single time. Gene names follow the mouse nomenclature. The read falls 1 residue short of the CDR3 end, and the missing part is taken from the germline J gene. The rearrangement links TRBV3 to TRBJ2-3; D perhaps matches TRBD2 (6 bases). V was pared by 1 base and J by 0 bases, with 8 bases between. The CDR3 has 15 residues. CDR1 SNHLY and CDR2 FYNGKV come from the germline V gene (reference sequence). The CDR3: CASSLGGVSAETLYF. CDR3 DNA, as far as it was read: TGTGCCAGCAGCTTAGGGGGGGTTAGTGCAGAAACGCTGTAT.

With regard to this clone: The gene names given are mouse names. The sequenced fragment ends 1 residue before the CDR3 boundary, so the rest is inferred from the germline J gene. The genes are TRBV20 and TRBJ2-7; D is tentatively TRBD1 or TRBD2 (5 bases each). This CDR3 is built from 13 residues. Trimming pared 0 bases from V and 4 bases from J, leaving 10 bases between. The germline V gene encodes CDR1 GFQATS and CDR2 STVNSAI. This CDR3 is CGARDWGRYEQYF. The sequenced CDR3 bases are TGTGGTGCTAGGGATTGGGGCCGTTATGAACAGTAC.

This clone is classed as medium-sized (0.01 to 0.1%). Gene names are the mouse ones. The CDR3 goes on 1 residue after the read ends, and that part is filled in from the germline J gene. The chain has TRBV26 and TRBJ2-7, with TRBD2 identical over 10 bases. CDR1 and CDR2 from the germline V gene are KGHPV and FQNQEV (reference sequence). The CDR3 has 14 residues. The V gene end was trimmed by 4 bases and the J gene end by 3 bases; junction bases not matched to a gene: 3. The CDR3 is CASSPGLGHYEQYF. Partial CDR3 DNA: TGTGCCAGCAGTCCGGGACTGGGGCACTATGAACAGTAC.

This clone was detected only a few times. Gene names are mouse gene names. Read data end 1 residue before the CDR3 end; the end is taken from the germline J gene. The chain carries TRBV23 and TRBJ2-4; TRBD1 is the table's D call, not checked against the DNA. This CDR3 region has 12 residues. Looked up from germline, CDR1 is KGHTA and CDR2 is FQNQQP. This chain's CDR3 is CSSSQSENTLYF. CDR3 DNA, as far as it was read: TGCTCCAGCAGTCAGTCAGAAAACACCTTGTAC.

By share of the sample, this clone is medium-sized (0.01 to 0.1%). Gene names denote mouse genes. The read ends 1 residue shy of where the CDR3 ends; the end is completed using the germline J gene. This chain joins TRBV26 and TRBJ1-3; no clear D gene. CDR1 KGHPV and CDR2 FQNQEV come from the germline V gene (reference sequence). Trimming pared 1 base from V and 0 bases from J, leaving 7 bases between. The CDR3 runs to 15 residues. The CDR3: CASSLYSNSGNTLYF. The DNA read from the CDR3 is TGTGCCAGCAGTCTGTATTCAAATTCTGGAAATACGCTCTAT. Supplemented by reference TRBV26 and TRBJ1-3, the full variable domain reads NSKVIQTPRYLVKGQGQKAKMRCIPEKGHPVVFWYQQNKNNEFKFLINFQNQEVLQQIDMTEKRFSAECPSNSPCSLEIQSSEAGDSALYLCASSLYSNSGNTLYFGEGSRLIVV.

Only a few counts were recorded for this clone. Mouse gene names apply. The missing CDR3 end, 1 residue past where the read stops, is filled in from the germline J gene. The chain is built from TRBV26 and TRBJ2-3; the D is unclear. The V end was cut by 5 bases, the J end by 0 bases, with 9 bases between. The CDR3 consists of 14 residues. Germline V gives CDR1 KGHPV, CDR2 FQNQEV (reference sequence). The DNA read from the CDR3 is TGTGCCAGCAGTAGCCAGAGTAGTGCAGAAACGCTGTAT. Its translation: CASSSQSSAETLY. From start to end, the CDR3 is CASSSQSSAETLYF. The full variable domain, in which reference TRBV26 and TRBJ2-3 provide the parts outside the CDR3, is NSKVIQTPRYLVKGQGQKAKMRCIPEKGHPVVFWYQQNKNNEFKFLINFQNQEVLQQIDMTEKRFSAECPSNSPCSLEIQSSEAGDSALYLCASSSQSSAETLYFGSGTRLTVL.

Only a few counts were recorded for this clone. The gene symbols are mouse symbols. The CDR3 end is not reached by the read, which stops 1 residue before it; the germline J gene fills it in. This chain uses TRBV20 with TRBJ2-7; D not resolved. Trimming left V 3 bases short and J 6 bases short, with 6 bases between. Per the germline V gene, CDR1 is GFQATS and CDR2 is STVNSAI. The CDR3 is 10 amino acids. The CDR3 loop reads CGASGGEQYF. Incomplete CDR3 DNA: TGTGGTGCTAGCGGAGGTGAACAGTAC.

With regard to this clone: The genes and germline here are from mouse. The CDR3 extends 1 residue past the end of the read, so its final part is completed from the germline J gene. The chain recombines TRBV13-1 with TRBJ1-3; the match to TRBD1 covers 8 bases. This CDR3 is 14 amino acids long. CDR1 and CDR2 from the germline V gene are NSHNY and SYGAGN. J gave up 4 bases and V 5 bases, and 5 bases lay outside the gene matches. The sequenced part of the CDR3 DNA is TGTGCCAGCAGCCCCCGGGACAGGGGAAATACGCTCTAT. Its protein is CASSPRDRGNTLY. The full CDR3 sequence reads CASSPRDRGNTLYF.

This clone is medium-sized by share. Gene names are the mouse ones. The CDR3 end falls 1 residue outside the read, so it is completed with the germline J gene. V usage is TRBV4 and J usage is TRBJ2-1; either TRBD1 or TRBD2 may supply D (5 bases each). In germline, CDR1 is LGHDT, CDR2 YNNKQL (reference sequence). The CDR3 contains 14 residues. Trimming left V 7 bases short and J 1 base short, with 11 bases between. The DNA read from the CDR3 is TGTGCCAGCAAGGGACCTGGGAACTATGCTGAGCAGTTC. The encoded protein is CASKGPGNYAEQF. Given in full, the CDR3 is CASKGPGNYAEQFF.

Turning to this clone: Gene names and germline match the mouse. The read halts 1 residue ahead of the CDR3 end, with the missing end drawn from the germline J gene. The V and J genes are TRBV26 and TRBJ2-1; TRBD1 aligns across 8 bases. Trimming cost V 0 bases and J 4 bases; bases outside gene matches: 2. Looked up from germline, CDR1 is KGHPV and CDR2 is FQNQEV (reference sequence). The CDR3 runs 15 residues. The DNA read from the CDR3 is TGTGCCAGCAGTCTGTCGAGACAGGGGTATGCTGAGCAGTTC. It yields the protein CASSLSRQGYAEQF. The whole CDR3 sequence reads CASSLSRQGYAEQFF.

This clone is deemed medium-sized. Gene and germline names: mouse. The read terminates 1 residue ahead of where the CDR3 ends, so the germline J gene completes it. This sequence joins TRBV23 and TRBJ2-4; the D segment call TRBD2 is taken from the table without a DNA check. The germline CDR1 and CDR2 sequences are KGHTA and FQNQQP. This CDR3 region has 14 residues. This chain's CDR3 is CSSSQSAGGNTLYF. CDR3 DNA (partial): TGCTCCAGCAGTCAATCCGCTGGGGGGAACACCTTGTAC.

This clone is termed medium-sized. The gene symbols are mouse symbols. Sequencing ends 1 residue short of the CDR3 end; the germline J gene provides the rest. The rearrangement joins TRBV26 to TRBJ2-7; D is ambiguous. Germline values: CDR1 KGHPV, CDR2 FQNQEV (reference sequence). The CDR3 contains 12 residues. The V end lost 2 bases, the J end lost 7 bases, and 9 bases lay between the germline ends. The CDR3 spells CASSLRDGEQYF. The sequenced CDR3 bases are TGTGCCAGCAGTCTGAGGGATGGGGAACAGTAC.

This clone was seen a handful of times. Genes here carry mouse names. Read sequence stops 1 residue before the CDR3 end, and the germline J gene provides the missing end. The chain recombines TRBV20 with TRBJ1-3, with 9 bases fitting TRBD1. The germline gives CDR1 GFQATS, CDR2 STVNSAI. The CDR3 loop spans 16 amino acids. The V gene end was trimmed by 3 bases and the J gene end by 0 bases; junction bases not matched to a gene: 6. The CDR3: CGASRDRDLSGNTLYF. The covered CDR3 bases are TGTGGTGCTAGCCGGGACAGGGACCTTTCTGGAAATACGCTCTAT. Based on the CDR3 plus reference TRBV20 and TRBJ1-3, the full variable domain is GALVYQYPRRTICKSGTSMRMECQAVGFQATSVAWYRQSPQKTFELIALSTVNSAIKYEQNFTQEKFPISHPNLSFSSMTVLNAYLEDRGLYLCGASRDRDLSGNTLYFGEGSRLIVV.

This clone is large within its sample. Genes and germline are mouse. The read comes to an end 1 residue before the CDR3 does, leaving the germline J gene to fill in the end. This chain links TRBV2 with TRBJ1-5; 7 bases fit TRBD1. V lost 0 bases, J lost 0 bases, and 2 bases stayed unmatched. CDR1 and CDR2 (germline): LGHNA, YSYQKL. There are 16 residues in the CDR3. The CDR3 spells CASSQEGQINNQAPLF. CDR3 DNA, as far as it was read: TGTGCCAGCAGCCAAGAGGGACAGATTAACAACCAGGCTCCGCTT.

Worth noting for this clone: The listed genes are named as in mouse. The sequence runs out 1 residue before the end of the CDR3; the remainder is reconstructed from the germline J gene. The rearrangement links TRBV4 to TRBJ2-4; TRBD2 aligns across 8 bases. With 5 bases clipped from V and 5 bases from J, the junction kept 3 bases outside the gene matches. The CDR3 loop spans 13 amino acids. Looked up from germline, CDR1 is LGHDT and CDR2 is YNNKQL (reference sequence). The part of the CDR3 DNA that was read is TGTGCCAGCAGCCCTGGGGGGAGAAACACCTTGTAC. Its protein is CASSPGGRNTLY. The entire CDR3 reads CASSPGGRNTLYF.

About this clone itself: Mouse gene names and germline throughout. Read data end 1 residue before the CDR3 end; the end is taken from the germline J gene. J is TRBJ2-7 and V is TRBV12-2; 7 bases agree with TRBD1. With 3 bases clipped from V and 4 bases from J, the junction kept 5 bases outside the gene matches. The V gene's germline CDR1 is SGHLS and CDR2 HYDKME. The length of the CDR3 is 13 residues. Partial CDR3 DNA: TGTGCCAGCTCTTCCGGGACAGTATATGAACAGTAC. Amino acid sequence: CASSSGTVYEQY. The CDR3 reads in full as CASSSGTVYEQYF.

A remark on this clone: Each gene name is a mouse one. The CDR3 DNA, read in part, is TGTGCCAGCAGCCAATACCGGGACAGGGGGCGTGCTGAGCAGTTC. It specifies CASSQYRDRGRAEQF. The full CDR3 sequence reads CASSQYRDRGRAEQFF. The rearrangement joins TRBV5 to TRBJ2-1; 12 bases line up with TRBD1. The read ends 1 residue early relative to the CDR3; the germline J gene fills the gap. The V gene end was trimmed by 2 bases and the J gene end by 6 bases; junction bases not matched to a gene: 5. Per the germline V gene, CDR1 is LGHNA and CDR2 is YNLKQL (reference sequence). The CDR3 consists of 16 residues.

Worth noting for this clone: All gene names here are mouse names. The read ends 1 residue early relative to the CDR3; the germline J gene fills the gap. The chain is built from TRBV26 and TRBJ2-3; D unclear. V dropped 3 bases and J dropped 1 base, with 5 bases sitting between them. The CDR3 is made up of 13 amino acids. Germline CDR1 is KGHPV and CDR2 is FQNQEV (reference sequence). This CDR3 is CASSLLGAETLYF. The part of the CDR3 DNA that was read is TGTGCCAGCAGTCTTCTGGGTGCAGAAACGCTGTAT.

This clone was observed a handful of times. Gene names refer to mouse genes. The CDR3 end falls 1 residue outside the read, so it is completed with the germline J gene. This chain connects TRBV12-1 to TRBJ1-4, with D perhaps matching TRBD1 (5 bases). V shed 1 base and J shed 3 bases, with 8 bases lying between them. CDR1 is SGHSN and CDR2 is HYEKVE in the germline V gene. The CDR3 contains 14 residues. Here the CDR3 reads CASSLGGTNERLFF. The sequenced part of the CDR3 DNA is TGTGCCAGCTCTCTTGGGGGGACCAACGAAAGATTATTT. The variable domain in full, completed from reference TRBV12-1 and TRBJ1-4, reads DSGVVQSPRHIIKEKGGRSVLTCIPISGHSNVVWYQQTLGKELKFLIQHYEKVERDKGFLPSRFSVQQFDDYHSEMNMSALELEDSAMYFCASSLGGTNERLFFGHGTKLSVL.